The T cell receptor (beta chain) under discussion was sequenced for a study of GPR56 and killer-like receptors on CD4 memory cells (dated by TCRdb to about 2019). In the study overall: The study proposed that the stepwise gain of KLRB1, KLRG1, GPR56 and finally KLRF1 marks human CD4+ memory T-cell differentiation and cytokine production potential. Healthy blood donors in the study were described as age-matched to the liver disease patients, whose median age was approximately 65 years.

Summary of the overall study and its limitations: Overlap of TCR repertoires was especially pronounced between late populations 4 and 5, and partly extended to population 3. Rather than full repertoires, only the 100 most expanded clones per population were included in the diversity and similarity analyses. Clones dominating late populations 4 and 5 were also found in early populations 1 and 2, and this finding was taken by the authors as evidence for linear differentiation. Clonal frequency started low in the marker-negative population and rose progressively along the proposed pathway, while TCRbeta diversity decreased accordingly.

With regard to this clonotype: No cognate antigen has been identified for it.

Reading the germline V gene gives CDR1 ENHRY and CDR2 SYGVKD. CDR3 length: 16 amino acids, cysteine to phenylalanine. DNA is not on record. Five KLR/GPR56-defined CD4+ populations were enriched by fluorescence-activated cell sorting before TCRbeta sequencing. To test a linear memory differentiation pathway, the researchers sequenced TCRbeta repertoires from five CD4+ T-cell subsets that were defined by expression of KLRB1, KLRG1, GPR56 and KLRF1. TCR-sequenced cells came from peripheral blood of healthy control individuals, reported as five donors in the TCRbeta analysis figure. Heparinized peripheral blood was collected and all samples were processed within one hour of retrieval. To isolate peripheral blood mononuclear cells, blood was diluted 1:2 in PBS and put through Biocoll density gradient centrifugation at room temperature. Before flow sorting, CD4+ T cells were magnetically enriched from freshly isolated PBMCs using anti-CD4 MicroBeads. A BD FACSAria II was used to sort CD4+ T cells enriched from PBMCs of healthy donors according to marker expression. Surface staining used anti-KLRB1 clone 191B8, anti-KLRF1 clone 4A4.D10 and anti-KLRG1 clone REA261 antibodies from Miltenyi Biotec.

Sequencing instrument: Illumina HiSeq 2500. Sequencing libraries were built by amplifying the recombined TCRbeta locus with a previously published PCR protocol. The authors processed their data as follows. Reads whose average quality score was below 30 were removed, and the reads that remained were processed with IMSEQ. Each clonotype was defined by the combination of Vbeta gene, Jbeta gene and CDR3 amino acid sequence. The Morisita-Horn index, computed on the top 100 expanded clones, was used to measure repertoire overlap between populations. Clonal diversity was assessed with Rényi diversity profiles calculated on the top 100 expanded clones. Following TCRdb reprocessing, every CDR3 protein sequence forms one entry, and DNA is not provided. The V and J calls come from TCRdb's annotation, not from the publication. The table for this sample lists under 3,500 distinct CDR3 sequences. The top ten constitute 5.3% of the sample.

In this chain, TRBV10-3 is recombined with TRBJ2-3; TCRdb lists TRBD2, though no DNA is available to test this call. The sequence came from a human donor in good health. The specimen was memory CD4+ T cells from blood. The CDR3 has the sequence CAISAMGGGYTDTQYF.